The clone carrying this TCR beta chain turned up a few times. Its antigen is currently unknown. This sample is part of a study of esophageal squamous cell carcinoma under preoperative chemotherapy. On the study more broadly: Both tumor-infiltrating lymphocytes and peripheral blood T cells were profiled.

Each CDR3 protein gets one entry after TCRdb re-called the PCR reads with MiXCR. This table holds about 6,600 distinct CDR3 sequences, approximately 31% found once. Whole-study findings and limits: Paclitaxel-nedaplatin therapy caused immediate, substantial clonotype frequency changes. Chemotherapy was followed by significantly higher TCR diversity in peripheral T cells only, not tumor-infiltrating lymphocytes.

Time point noted: before preoperative PTX-NDP chemotherapy. Before surgery, patients were given preoperative paclitaxel-nedaplatin chemotherapy. Germline assignment: CDR1 MNHEY and CDR2 SMNVEV (reference sequence). The V gene lost 5 bases and the J gene lost 1 base, with 14 bases spanning the gap. This CDR3 region has 15 residues. The source is a human donor with esophageal squamous cell carcinoma. The donor label of this sample is uncertain. This sample was taken from a patient given preoperative chemotherapy. The chain carries TRBV27 and TRBJ1-1; tentative D call: TRBD1 (6 bases). The CDR3: CASSPLDRQNTEAFF. CDR3 coding DNA: TGTGCCAGCAGTCCACTGGACAGACAGAACACTGAAGCTTTCTTT.